The rows below give T cell receptor beta chains drawn from one sample of a study of CD8 T cells in ankylosing spondylitis. MiXCR was run by TCRdb on the 5' RACE reads, yielding one entry per CDR3 protein. The repertoire consists of about 540,000 distinct CDR3 sequences, with about 13% occurring once and the leading ten covering 6.5% to 7%. The specimen sequenced was blood, either unsorted or a sorted T cell fraction (not recorded which). All receptors derive from a male donor with ankylosing spondylitis. Both conserved end residues are trimmed from each CDR3. Fields, in order: V gene, D gene, CDR3 length, J gene, CDR3 protein. The D gene is left open where the match is weak.

>TRBV12-3/TRBV12-4|NA|14|TRBJ2-2
ASTLGAGHSTGELF
>TRBV20-1|NA|15|TRBJ2-1
SASPLEGKRNVFRQF
>TRBV24-1|NA|13|TRBJ1-2
ATSEGRGAYYGYT
>TRBV11-2|NA|11|TRBJ1-5
ASSLARNQPQH
>TRBV20-1|TRBD2|14|TRBJ2-1
SARDSAGGQYNEQF
>TRBV3-1|NA|10|TRBJ1-1
ASSPPGTEAF
>TRBV30|TRBD1|13|TRBJ1-6
AWSVMDREGSPLH
>TRBV30|TRBD2|12|TRBJ2-1
AWTSGTSTNEQF
>TRBV5-1|TRBD1|12|TRBJ2-7
ASSRKQGVDEQY
>TRBV7-9|NA|12|TRBJ1-5
ASSFADNSQPQH
>TRBV6-2/TRBV6-3|TRBD2|14|TRBJ2-7
ASSYLAGGPLLEQY
>TRBV12-3/TRBV12-4|TRBD2|14|TRBJ2-3
ASSFSGRAFTDTQY
>TRBV20-1|NA|9|TRBJ1-2
SGVGLGGYT
>TRBV13|TRBD1|13|TRBJ1-1
ASSLGTGGSTEAF
>TRBV24-1|NA|13|TRBJ2-3
ATSDHRLSTDTQY
>TRBV12-3/TRBV12-4|NA|13|TRBJ2-5
ASSLGSGMQETQY
>TRBV4-1|NA|14|TRBJ1-5
ASSQSDGHSNQPQH
>TRBV11-2|NA|18|TRBJ2-3
ASSLDGGTYEIYDTDTQY
>TRBV7-8|NA|12|TRBJ2-1
ASSPITPRNEQF
>TRBV27|TRBD1|11|TRBJ1-2
ASVNRGYYGYT
>TRBV12-3/TRBV12-4|TRBD2|13|TRBJ2-1
ASSSGTSGVNEQF
>TRBV11-2|TRBD2|13|TRBJ2-3
ASSAISGIADTQY
>TRBV7-9|NA|13|TRBJ1-4
ASSLLQGPGEKLF
>TRBV5-1|TRBD1|13|TRBJ2-5
ASSSGTDLRGTQY
>TRBV6-4|TRBD2|13|TRBJ2-1
ASSASGGPSGEQF
>TRBV12-3/TRBV12-4|TRBD2|15|TRBJ2-1
ASSLPLAGVPGDEQF
>TRBV7-9|NA|15|TRBJ2-7
ASSFPTGQGPPWEQY
>TRBV7-9|TRBD1|12|TRBJ1-1
ASSIYEGAGRAF
>TRBV6-1|TRBD1|14|TRBJ1-1
ASSRLGQRMNTEAF
>TRBV12-5|NA|12|TRBJ2-1
ASGPGRLSDEQF
>TRBV20-1|NA|10|TRBJ1-1
SASPMNTEAF
>TRBV27|TRBD1|9|TRBJ1-1
ASRQGPEAF
>TRBV5-1|TRBD2|14|TRBJ2-2
ASSLLSGKNTGELF
>TRBV5-6|TRBD1|13|TRBJ2-7
ASSFGQGASYEQY
>TRBV9|TRBD2|15|TRBJ2-5
ASSPRVGRGRQETQY
>TRBV4-1|TRBD2|12|TRBJ2-2
ASSQWEGSGELF
>TRBV5-1|NA|12|TRBJ2-7
ASSLATGAYEQY
>TRBV18|NA|12|TRBJ2-7
ASSPTPNSYEQY
>TRBV11-2|TRBD1|13|TRBJ2-1
ASSLIRQGNNEQF
>TRBV20-1|NA|12|TRBJ1-1
SARRDLRTTEAF
>TRBV15|TRBD2|14|TRBJ2-2
ATSSSGTSYAGELF
>TRBV11-2|NA|9|TRBJ2-7
ASSGPYEQY
>TRBV25-1|TRBD1|11|TRBJ1-2
ASSAALDRGWH
>TRBV9|TRBD1|12|TRBJ2-7
ASSVTGVPYEQY
>TRBV5-1|NA|13|TRBJ1-1
ASSFEGQAETEAF
>TRBV6-1|NA|13|TRBJ1-5
ASSPGEGRIQPQH
>TRBV7-9|NA|15|TRBJ1-5
ASSLEWDYSAHQPQH
>TRBV5-1|TRBD1|14|TRBJ2-2
ASSPRTGKNTGELF
>TRBV12-3/TRBV12-4|NA|10|TRBJ1-2
ASSWDAYGYT
>TRBV19|NA|14|TRBJ1-2
ASSIPAGRANYGYT
>TRBV7-9|TRBD2|13|TRBJ2-3
ASSSTLAGADTQY
>TRBV27|NA|12|TRBJ2-7
ASSLKLYSYEQY
>TRBV11-2|NA|12|TRBJ2-3
ASSLGPFRDTQY